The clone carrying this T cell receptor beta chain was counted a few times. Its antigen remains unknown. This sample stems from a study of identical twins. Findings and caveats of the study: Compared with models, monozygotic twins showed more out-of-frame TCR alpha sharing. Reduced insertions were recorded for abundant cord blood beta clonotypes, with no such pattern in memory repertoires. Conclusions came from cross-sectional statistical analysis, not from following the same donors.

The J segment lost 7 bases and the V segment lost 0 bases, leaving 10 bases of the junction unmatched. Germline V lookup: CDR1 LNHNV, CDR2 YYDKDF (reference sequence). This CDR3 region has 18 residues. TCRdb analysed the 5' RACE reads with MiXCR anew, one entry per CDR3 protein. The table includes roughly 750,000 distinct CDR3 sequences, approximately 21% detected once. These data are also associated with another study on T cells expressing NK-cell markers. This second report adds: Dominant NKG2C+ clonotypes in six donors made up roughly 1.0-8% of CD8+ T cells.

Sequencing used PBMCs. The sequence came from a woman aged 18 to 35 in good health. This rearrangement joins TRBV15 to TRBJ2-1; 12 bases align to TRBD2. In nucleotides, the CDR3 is TGTGCCACCAGCAGAGATTTGCTAGCGGGAGGGAGGGGGAATGAGCAGTTCTTC. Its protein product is CATSRDLLAGGRGNEQFF. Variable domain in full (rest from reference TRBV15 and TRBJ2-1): DAMVIQNPRYQVTQFGKPVTLSCSQTLNHNVMYWYQQKSSQAPKLLFHYYDKDFNNEADTPDNFQSRRPNTSFCFLDIRSPGLGDTAMYLCATSRDLLAGGRGNEQFFGPGTRLTVL.